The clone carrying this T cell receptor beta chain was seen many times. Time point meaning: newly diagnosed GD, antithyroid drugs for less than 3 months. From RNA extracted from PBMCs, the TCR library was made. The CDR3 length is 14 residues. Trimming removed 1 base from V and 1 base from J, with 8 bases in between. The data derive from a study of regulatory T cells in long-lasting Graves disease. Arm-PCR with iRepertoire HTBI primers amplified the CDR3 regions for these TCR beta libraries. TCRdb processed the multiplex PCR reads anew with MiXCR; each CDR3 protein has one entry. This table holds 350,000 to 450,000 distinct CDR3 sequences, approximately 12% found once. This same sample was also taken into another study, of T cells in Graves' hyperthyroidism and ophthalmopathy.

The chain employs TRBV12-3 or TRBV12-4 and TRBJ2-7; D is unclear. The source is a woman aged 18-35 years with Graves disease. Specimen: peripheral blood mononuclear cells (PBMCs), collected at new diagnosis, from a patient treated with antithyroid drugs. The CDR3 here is CASSLVTGSYEQYF. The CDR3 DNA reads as TGTGCCAGCAGTTTAGTCACGGGTTCCTACGAGCAGTACTTC.